This T cell receptor (beta chain) was found in a study of blood T cell repertoires in COVID-19 (dated by TCRdb to 2020 to 2022). Regarding the research as a whole: Samples from collaborators originated in the United States, Italy and Spain and spanned both the acute and convalescent phases of COVID-19. The material from the prospective study consisted of cDNA or gDNA derived from T cells, B-cell-depleted T cells, or PBMCs. Subjects who had been exposed to COVID-19, were actively infected with it, or had recovered from it provided the deeply sampled blood TCRbeta repertoires that made up the dataset. The repertoires were released in a freely available public database intended as a resource for research on the immune response to SARS-CoV-2. The samples were drawn from two sources: the first 160 participants of the ongoing ImmuneRACE study, and over 950 subjects contributed by 6 global collaborators. A de-identified subject ID, COVID-19 status, age in years and sex were almost always included in the sample metadata. HLA class I and class II types, where available, came from metadata supplied by the sample provider rather than from assay-based typing.

TCRbeta CDR3 regions were amplified from genomic DNA by means of the immunoSEQ Assay, a bias-controlled multiplex PCR. Regarding the original processing steps: Nucleated cell counts per sample were estimated from amplification of reference gene primers within the assay. Sequence reads were collapsed and filtered to measure the absolute abundance of every unique TCRbeta CDR3 rearrangement. For each sample, productive Simpson clonality was calculated as the square root of Simpson's diversity index over productive rearrangements. Imported from immuneACCESS, the table was reduced by TCRdb to in-frame sequences with V and J called. These copies leave out some clones; in studies compared against another copy, an unresolved V gene accounts for under half, and the cause of the remainder is not known. That table gives V, J and clone size, and the DNA gave D and trimming. The sample data list about 120,000 clones, and more than 75% of these were observed just once. The ten most abundant clones make up 6.5% to 10% of the sample.

The germline V gene gives CDR1 as SQVTM and CDR2 as ANQGSEA. Trimming at the junction amounts to 4 bases on V and 3 bases on J, and the germline ends lie 18 bases apart. Including cysteine and phenylalanine, the CDR3 has 15 amino acids. Only CDR3 DNA remains: 45 bases, in frame from the first base. Each collaborating institution followed its own protocols to collect whole blood in K2EDTA tubes. Collaborator samples were shipped for TCRbeta analysis as frozen whole blood, isolated PBMCs, or DNA extracted from either sample type. The full study reports these points: How much clinical and demographic metadata was included differed by source and by participant, and the metadata was provided uncurated.

On this clone itself: The target of this receptor is not known. There are no base qualities to consult, and no much larger clone falls within one base.

Sequenced: peripheral blood. The sequence came from a man between 65 and 80 years old with acute or convalescent COVID-19. The sequence links TRBV29-1 to TRBJ1-1; tentative D gene TRBD1, with 6 bases matching. DNA sequence: TGCAGCGTTGCACAGGACCTCAACAGGGACACTGAAGCTTTCTTT. This translates into CSVAQDLNRDTEAFF.